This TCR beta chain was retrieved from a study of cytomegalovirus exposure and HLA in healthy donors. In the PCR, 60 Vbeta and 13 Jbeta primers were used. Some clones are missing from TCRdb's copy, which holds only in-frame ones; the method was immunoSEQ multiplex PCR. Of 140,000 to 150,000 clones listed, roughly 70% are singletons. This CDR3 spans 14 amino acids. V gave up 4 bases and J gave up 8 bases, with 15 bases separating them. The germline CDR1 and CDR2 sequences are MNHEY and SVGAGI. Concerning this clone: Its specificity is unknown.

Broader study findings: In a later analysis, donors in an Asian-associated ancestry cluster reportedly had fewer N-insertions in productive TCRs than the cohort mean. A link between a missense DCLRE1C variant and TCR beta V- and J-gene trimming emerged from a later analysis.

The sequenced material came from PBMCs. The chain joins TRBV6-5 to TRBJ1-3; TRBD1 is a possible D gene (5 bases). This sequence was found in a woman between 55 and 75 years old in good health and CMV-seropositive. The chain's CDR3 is CASSFRDGGDTIYF. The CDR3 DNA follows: TGTGCCAGCAGTTTCCGGGACGGGGGAGACACCATATATTTT.